The text below deals with one T cell receptor beta chain. These data are taken from a study of shared clonotypes between healthy human individuals. Profiling relied on immunoSEQ multiplex PCR, and the TCRdb table lists in-frame clones only, not all of them. The data contain 2 million to 3 million clones, more than 90% of them singletons. V lost 8 bases, J lost 5 bases, and 16 bases lay in between. CDR1 and CDR2 from the germline V gene are ENHRY and SYGVKD. The CDR3 loop spans 13 amino acids. Sequencing used naive CD4+ T cells sorted from blood. Subset here: CD45RA+ positively selected. The TCR originated in a man aged 18 to 29 in good health. This chain joins TRBV10-3 and TRBJ2-7, with D tentatively TRBD1 (6 bases). DNA for the CDR3: TGTGCCATCGGACAGATCTCTTTCCACGAGCAGTACTTC. It translates to CAIGQISFHEQYF.